This T cell receptor beta chain was sequenced during a study of CD8 T cells in ankylosing spondylitis. For this clonotype: The antigen is undetermined.

The CDR3 extends over 15 amino acids. With 5 bases clipped from V and 7 bases from J, the junction kept 9 bases outside the gene matches. Germline CDR1 and CDR2: PRHDT and FYEKMQ (reference sequence). In making TCR beta libraries, quantitative 5'-RACE with molecular barcodes was used. TCRdb reanalysed the 5' RACE reads using MiXCR and keeps one entry per CDR3 protein. The repertoire holds 500,000 to 550,000 distinct CDR3 sequences, with 12% as singletons. Study-level points and caveats: Reportedly, matched ankylosing spondylitis synovial fluid was significantly enriched for disease-linked clones. Some of the motif variants had earlier been found in reactive arthritis patients' fluid and blood. Blood of patients with ankylosing spondylitis appeared to be characterized by a TCR beta motif of 8 or 9 highly homologous variants. Disease-associated clonotypes exhibited CD8+ identity and were relatively infrequent in peripheral blood.

The TCR sequence derives from a male donor with ankylosing spondylitis. The rearrangement links TRBV13 to TRBJ2-1; 9 bases are shared with TRBD1. The material sequenced was blood, either unsorted or a sorted T cell fraction (not recorded which). The CDR3 is CASSHRDRASNEQFF. In nucleotides, the CDR3 is TGTGCCAGCAGCCACCGGGACAGGGCCTCTAATGAGCAGTTCTTC. Filled out from reference TRBV13 and TRBJ2-1, the complete variable domain reads AAGVIQSPRHLIKEKRETATLKCYPIPRHDTVYWYQQGPGQDPQFLISFYEKMQSDKGSIPDRFSAQQFSDYHSELNMSSLELGDSALYFCASSHRDRASNEQFFGPGTRLTVL.